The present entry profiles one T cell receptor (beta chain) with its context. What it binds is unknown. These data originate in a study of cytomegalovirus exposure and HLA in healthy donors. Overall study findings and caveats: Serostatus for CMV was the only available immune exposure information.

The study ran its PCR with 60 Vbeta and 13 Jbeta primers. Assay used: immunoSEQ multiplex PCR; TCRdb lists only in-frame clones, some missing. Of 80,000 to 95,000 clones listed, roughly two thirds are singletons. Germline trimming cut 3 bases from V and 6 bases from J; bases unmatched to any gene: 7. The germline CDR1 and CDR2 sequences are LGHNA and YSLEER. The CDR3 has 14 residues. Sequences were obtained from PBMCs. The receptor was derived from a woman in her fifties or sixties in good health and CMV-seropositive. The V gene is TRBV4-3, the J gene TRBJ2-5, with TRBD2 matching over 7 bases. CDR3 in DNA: TGCGCCAGCAGCCAGGGTGGACTAGGTCAGACCCAGTACTTC. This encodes CASSQGGLGQTQYF.